The sequence of this T cell receptor (beta chain) was determined in a study of T cells in Graves' hyperthyroidism and ophthalmopathy (dated by TCRdb to between 2018 and 2021). Concerning the study at large: Peripheral blood samples were taken at initial diagnosis, before any treatment was given. TCR V-J signatures able to tell the groups apart were searched for in a discovery cohort of 100 patients, of whom 43 had Graves' ophthalmopathy and 55 to 60 had stable Graves' hyperthyroidism. Prospective prediction of ophthalmopathy was tested in an independent validation cohort consisting of some 20 hyperthyroidism patients and about 17 patients who later progressed to ophthalmopathy. The 95 to 100 discovery patients were randomly split 7:3 into training and test sets. The study also compared thyroid tissue and blood T-cell repertoires from about 6 Graves' hyperthyroidism patients. After blood sampling, hyperthyroidism patients were treated with methimazole at a starting dose of 30 mg daily, and ophthalmopathy patients were treated with high-dose intravenous methylprednisolone. The paper describes TCR Vbeta CDR3 sequencing of some 130 peripheral blood samples, made up of 43 ophthalmopathy patients, more than 70 hyperthyroidism patients and around 17 progressor patients.

This clonotype was seen more than once but under ten times. No antigen is known for it. Germline is not matched at one junction end, which may reflect a read error. Amplification of TCR beta CDR3 regions was carried out from RNA transcripts. For the first round of RT-PCR on the TCR CDR3, the HTBI primer set was used together with the Qiagen OneStep RT-PCR kit. Libraries were constructed in a second round of multiplex PCR, after which size selection and purification were carried out. The libraries were sequenced on an Illumina HiSeq2000 using paired-end 100 bp reads. As for how the authors treated the data: SOAPnuke was used to process the raw data, with reads discarded if the reads contained adapters or uncalled bases, had a mean Phred below 15, or lacked an exact constant-primer or identifier match. High-quality paired reads were merged with COPE v1.2.5, and unique nucleotide sequences were defined as clonotypes. MiTCR v1.1 was used to align the clonotypes against IMGT TRBV, TRBD and TRBJ reference segments. The analysis was restricted to V-J combinations with a frequency above 0.0001, which together covered about 99% of the repertoires. The TCS score was defined as F50 (clonal expansion) divided by E x V (chaos), with BLOSUM62-based TCRdist calculated between CDR3 peptides within each V-J. Welch's t-statistics and random forest reduced 500 to 650 V-J features to roughly 13, which were used in a naive Bayes classifier (R e1071). The public reads were reprocessed in TCRdb via fastp at Q25 and MiXCR, keeping in-frame beta chains. When rows share a CDR3 protein, they turn into one entry using the most common DNA and genes. The V and J calls, along with clone size, are taken from TCRdb and not from the paper's own processing. This sample holds about 560,000 distinct CDR3 sequences; around 15% were observed only once. 15% to 20% of the sample is in the top ten clones.

Overall study outcomes, separate from this receptor: In cross-validation, a model built on a 13 V-J signature told ophthalmopathy apart from stable hyperthyroidism with 87.88% sensitivity and roughly 82% specificity, and in testing the same model reached 80%/75%. Most expanded thyroid clonotypes (frequency above 0.001) were also detected in blood, a finding suggesting that blood repertoires may reflect thyroid immune responses. In validation, the model predicted progression to ophthalmopathy with approximately 69% sensitivity and over 72% specificity, a median of 6.5 months before onset. Sample size was not statistically predetermined, and investigators were not blinded to group allocation.

Stable Graves' hyperthyroidism was defined as the absence of progression to ophthalmopathy over 18 months of follow-up. Hyperthyroidism patients were newly diagnosed, with disease duration under 2 months, and aged 18 to 65 years. The study excluded patients with uncontrolled infections, other autoimmune diseases, pregnancy or lactation. Diagnoses relied on clinical symptoms, serum thyroxine and TRAb, thyroid ultrasound and orbital computed tomography. Ficoll-Paque density gradient centrifugation was used to isolate PBMCs from about 9 ml of fresh peripheral blood. Total RNA was extracted using Trizol reagent, and RNA quality was assessed on an Agilent 2100 Bioanalyzer. There are 16 amino acids in the CDR3, from cysteine to phenylalanine inclusive. Only the CDR3 DNA is retained, 48 bases long and in frame from the first base. The germline V gene provides CDR1 MNHGY and CDR2 SVAAGI.

The TCR comes from a woman aged 18-29 years with Graves' hyperthyroidism. This sequence uses TRBV6-9 and TRBJ2-7, with no D gene named confidently. Sequencing used blood. The DNA is TGTGCCAGCAGATTAGACTGGGCGGCAGGCCCCTACGAGCGGTACTTC. This gives the protein CASRLDWAAGPYERYF.